The present entry profiles one TCR beta chain with its context. Its matching antigen is unknown. The data were taken from a study of CD8 T cells in Susac syndrome. Random hexamers were used to reverse transcribe an amount of about 0.5 to 1 ug RNA. TCRdb re-called the immunoSEQ multiplex PCR reads through MiXCR, storing one row per CDR3 protein. In the table there are about 200,000 distinct CDR3 sequences, approximately 90% of which are singletons. Study results and limitations: That the number of individuals in its TCR sequencing and HLA analysis was relatively small was acknowledged by the study.

This CDR3 region has 10 residues. Looked up from germline, CDR1 is DFQATT and CDR2 is SNEGSKA (reference sequence). V was shortened by 4 bases and J by 2 bases, with 2 bases between the two germline ends. This receptor was identified in a human donor with multiple sclerosis. The chain combines TRBV20-1 with TRBJ2-5, with D uncertain. The sequenced sample was CD8+ T cells from PBMCs. CDR3 loop: CSATQETQYF. The CDR3 DNA reads TGCAGTGCTACGCAAGAGACCCAGTACTTC.